These 30 T cell receptor beta chains came from one sample sequenced in a study of T-cell reconstitution after alpha-beta-depleted transplantation in children. Preparation of the TCRbeta library involved a method that used unique molecular identifiers. A single record per CDR3 protein comes from TCRdb applying MiXCR to the PCR reads. Among roughly 16,000 distinct CDR3 sequences listed, about an eighth were seen once. The sample in question was PBMCs, mostly from graft donor cells, obtained 180 days after TCRalphabeta/CD19-depleted stem cell transplant. Source of these receptors: a boy younger than two who had a stem cell transplant for Wiskott-Aldrich syndrome, so the T cells may come from the graft donor.

A few counts support this clonotype. The chain is built from TRBV20-1 and TRBJ2-5; 7 bases align to TRBD1. Germline V gives CDR1 DFQATT, CDR2 SNEGSKA (reference sequence). V dropped 1 base and J dropped 7; count of bases not matched to a gene: 3. The length of the CDR3 is 12 residues. DNA of the CDR3: TGCAGTGCTAGAGGTCAGGGGGTGACCCAGTACTTC. As protein: CSARGQGVTQYF.

The chain links TRBV10-3 to TRBJ1-5; D is unclear. CDR1 and CDR2 from the germline V gene are ENHRY and SYGVKD. The CDR3 extends over 15 amino acids. The V gene lost 6 bases and the J gene lost 2 bases, with 14 bases spanning the gap. The CDR3 spells CAISPRVRGNQPQHF. The CDR3 DNA reads as TGTGCCATCAGCCCCCGGGTCCGCGGCAATCAGCCCCAGCATTTT.

The gene calls are TRBV27 and TRBJ2-1, with 9 bases that match TRBD2. This CDR3 region has 15 residues. J lost 5 bases, V lost 6 bases, and 8 bases had no gene match. Germline lookup yields CDR1 MNHEY and CDR2 SMNVEV (reference sequence). In nucleotides, the CDR3 is TGTGCCAGCAGATTAGGTAGCGGGGGAAACAATGAGCAGTTCTTC. The encoded protein is CASRLGSGGNNEQFF.

This clonotype turned up a few times. The chain employs TRBV5-1 and TRBJ1-1; a weak D match, TRBD1 (6 bases). Germline V lookup: CDR1 SGHRS, CDR2 YFSETQ. The V end lost 2 bases, the J end lost 0 bases, and 14 bases lay between the germline ends. This CDR3 is 16 amino acids long. In DNA, the CDR3 is TGCGCCAGCAGCTTAAAAAAGGGGGGCATGAACACTGAAGCTTTCTTT. This sequence encodes CASSLKKGGMNTEAFF.

The table lists this clonotype with many counts. The chain couples TRBV28 to TRBJ1-1; no firm D call. V lost 3 bases and J lost 11, with 13 bases in between. The germline V gene encodes CDR1 MDHEN and CDR2 SYDVKM. This CDR3 is built from 12 residues. CDR3 protein: CASSFDLLTAFF. The CDR3 nucleotides read TGTGCCAGCAGTTTTGACCTCCTTACGGCTTTCTTT.

Worth noting for this clonotype: An end of the junction differs from the germline gene, which may be a read error. The gene calls are TRBV7-9 and TRBJ1-6, with a tentative D call TRBD1 (6 bases). CDR3 size: 16 residues. Germline CDR1 reads SEHNR; CDR2 reads FQNEAQ (reference sequence). The CDR3 sequence is CASSPQGLSYNSPLHF. The CDR3 DNA is TGTGCCAGCAGCCCTCAGGGGCTCTCCTATAATTCACCCCTCCACTTC. The full variable domain, in which reference TRBV7-9 and TRBJ1-6 provide the parts outside the CDR3, is DTGVSQNPRHKITKRGQNVTFRCDPISEHNRLYWYRQTLGQGPEFLTYFQNEAQLEKSRLLSDRFSAERPKGSFSTLEIQRTEQGDSAMYLCASSPQGLSYNSPLHFGNGTRLTVT.

This clonotype qualifies as medium-sized. CDR3 coding DNA: TGCGCCAGCAGTGACGGGACTAGCGGGAGCTACGAGCAGTACTTC. As protein: CASSDGTSGSYEQYF. V and J are TRBV10-2 and TRBJ2-7; 14 nucleotides match TRBD2. Germline CDR1 is WSHSY and CDR2 is SAAADI. The CDR3 loop spans 15 amino acids. J lost 3 bases, V lost 3 bases, and 1 base had no gene match.

This clonotype is labeled medium-sized. The chain couples TRBV5-1 to TRBJ2-7; perhaps D is TRBD1 or TRBD2 (5 bases each). Trimming took off 6 bases at V and 3 bases at J, with 16 bases between the two ends. CDR1 SGHRS and CDR2 YFSETQ come from the germline V gene. The CDR3 consists of 14 residues. The CDR3 DNA reads TGCGCCAGCAAGAATCCCGGGACCGACTACGAGCAGTACTTC. Amino acid sequence: CASKNPGTDYEQYF.

This clonotype is medium-sized (0.01 to 0.1%) by share. The CDR3: CASSLRTGLNEQFF. Here the CDR3 DNA reads TGTGCCAGCAGCTTAAGGACAGGGCTAAATGAGCAGTTCTTC. The chain recombines TRBV7-2 with TRBJ2-1; 8 nucleotides line up with TRBD1. CDR1 is SGHTA and CDR2 is FQGNSA in the germline V gene. There are 14 residues in the CDR3. V lost 2 bases and J lost 7; bases outside the gene matches: 4.

The chain couples TRBV29-1 to TRBJ1-4; weak D call: TRBD1 (5 bases). Trimming pared 5 bases from V and 8 bases from J, leaving 15 bases between. The CDR3 runs to 13 residues. Germline-derived CDR1 and CDR2 are SQVTM and ANQGSEA. In DNA, the CDR3 is TGCAGCGTTTGTGGGGGTCCTGTGGAAAAACTGTTTTTT. Translated, it gives CSVCGGPVEKLFF.

There are a few counts of this clonotype. This chain joins TRBV11-3 and TRBJ2-1, with D tentatively TRBD1 (6 bases). The CDR3 extends over 16 amino acids. Looked up from germline, CDR1 is SGHNT and CDR2 is YENEEA. Trimming stripped 6 bases from V and 7 bases from J, with 22 bases between. CDR3 bases: TGTGCCAGCAGTTTACAACTAGGGGGAGCCTTAAATGAGCAGTTCTTC. This translates into CASSLQLGGALNEQFF. Combining the CDR3 with reference TRBV11-3 and TRBJ2-1 gives the whole variable domain EAGVVQSPRYKIIEKKQPVAFWCNPISGHNTLYWYLQNLGQGPELLIRYENEEAVDDSQLPKDRFSAERLKGVDSTLKIQPAELGDSAVYLCASSLQLGGALNEQFFGPGTRLTVL.

The V and J genes are TRBV11-1 and TRBJ1-2; unclear D gene. There are 21 residues in the CDR3. The germline gives CDR1 SGHAT, CDR2 FQDESV (reference sequence). Trimming removed 4 bases at V and 5 bases at J, with 35 bases between. The CDR3 DNA is TGTGCCAGCAGCTCGAAAGGGAACCCGACGGCCCAAGGGATCGGGCGATATGGCTACACCTTC. Translating gives CASSSKGNPTAQGIGRYGYTF. Complete variable domain (other parts from reference TRBV11-1 and TRBJ1-2): EAEVAQSPRYKITEKSQAVAFWCDPISGHATLYWYRQILGQGPELLVQFQDESVVDDSQLPKDRFSAERLKGVDSTLKIQPAELGDSAMYLCASSSKGNPTAQGIGRYGYTFGSGTRLTVV.

This clonotype was counted ten times or more. This chain joins TRBV5-6 and TRBJ2-3; 9 bases are shared with TRBD1. Germline CDR1 is SGHDT and CDR2 is YYEEEE. This CDR3 is 17 amino acids long. Trimming took 4 bases from V and 2 from J; bases not matched to a gene: 11. CDR3 protein: CASSPLLDRGFTDTQYF. The CDR3 nucleotides read TGTGCCAGCAGCCCGCTCCTGGACAGGGGTTTCACAGATACGCAGTATTTT.

The genes are TRBV12-3 or TRBV12-4 and TRBJ1-4; no clear D gene. The CDR3 spans 13 residues. V shed 3 bases and J shed 9 bases, with 11 bases lying between them. The CDR3 DNA follows: TGTGCCAGCAGTTTTATCGGACCGCAAAAACTGTTTTTT. Translating gives CASSFIGPQKLFF.

This clonotype was seen at least ten times. The chain links TRBV19 to TRBJ2-1, with 13 bases identical to TRBD2. The CDR3 covers 17 residues. Germline lookup yields CDR1 LNHDA and CDR2 SQIVND (reference sequence). The V and J ends lost 6 bases and 9 bases, in that order; junction bases with no gene match: 14. DNA for the CDR3: TGTGCCAGTAGGTCCACGGTTGGACTAGCGGGAGCAGGTGAGCAGTTCTTC. Encoded protein: CASRSTVGLAGAGEQFF.

Details on this clonotype: A read error may explain this, as a much larger clone is one base away. The rearrangement links TRBV10-1 to TRBJ2-1; D is possibly TRBD2 (5 bases). CDR3 length equals 15 residues. V was trimmed by 2 bases and J by 8 bases, leaving 16 bases between them. Germline V gene sequence: CDR1 WNHNN, CDR2 SYGVQD (reference sequence). The CDR3 region is CASSEQLVGADEQFF. In nucleotides, the CDR3 is TGCGCCAGCAGTGAGCAACTAGTGGGAGCCGATGAGCAGTTCTTC.

The rearrangement joins TRBV12-3 or TRBV12-4 to TRBJ1-6, with D uncertain. The CDR3 runs to 16 residues. Deletions cut 4 bases from V and 0 bases from J, with 10 bases between. The CDR3 DNA reads as TGTGCCAGCAGTTCCCAGGTCGGCTCCTATAATTCACCCCTCCACTTT. Its translation is CASSSQVGSYNSPLHF.

This clonotype was recorded many times. This chain uses TRBV20-1 with TRBJ2-3; 13 nucleotides agree with TRBD2. Germline assignment: CDR1 DFQATT and CDR2 SNEGSKA (reference sequence). The CDR3 has 15 residues. V lost 3 bases, J lost 5 bases, and 5 bases stayed unmatched. The CDR3 bases are TGCAGTGCTAGCGGACTAGCGGGAGCCGTAGATACGCAGTATTTT. This translates into CSASGLAGAVDTQYF.

This clonotype was observed many times. This chain uses TRBV5-1 with TRBJ2-3; 10 bases are a match to TRBD2. V trimming: 2 bases; J trimming: 2 bases; junction bases outside the gene matches: 2. The CDR3 sequence is 15 residues long. The germline CDR1 and CDR2 sequences are SGHRS and YFSETQ. CDR3 coding DNA: TGCGCCAGCAGCTTACTAGCGGGATCCACAGATACGCAGTATTTT. Encoded protein: CASSLLAGSTDTQYF.

This clonotype was recorded many times. The rearrangement joins TRBV18 to TRBJ1-5, with TRBD1 as a possible D gene (6 bases). Per the germline V gene, CDR1 is KGHSH and CDR2 is LQKENI. The V end was cut by 6 bases, the J end by 5 bases, with 11 bases between. This CDR3 region has 13 residues. The CDR3 bases are TGTGCCAGCTCCGAGGGGGACGATCAGCCCCAGCATTTT. Amino acids: CASSEGDDQPQHF.

This clonotype was detected once. The V and J genes are TRBV7-9 and TRBJ2-5; D is perhaps TRBD2 (5 bases). The CDR3 spans 16 residues. The germline gives CDR1 SEHNR, CDR2 FQNEAQ (reference sequence). V gave up 5 bases and J gave up 1 base, with 17 bases separating them. CDR3 nucleotide sequence: TGTGCCAGCAGCCTCGTAACTCCGGGGAGCCAAGAGACCCAGTACTTC. Protein sequence: CASSLVTPGSQETQYF.

The chain recombines TRBV6-6 with TRBJ2-5; D not certain. Germline-derived CDR1 and CDR2 are MNHNY and SVGAGI (reference sequence). This CDR3 has 12 residues. V lost 5 bases to trimming and J lost 7 bases, with 11 bases between them. CDR3 sequence (DNA): TGTGCCAGCAGTCCTCCGGCAGGGACCCAGTACTTC. It codes for CASSPPAGTQYF.

As regards this clonotype: This may be a read error, as it is one base from a much larger clone. The V and J genes are TRBV24-1 and TRBJ2-4; 8 bases are a match to TRBD2. The CDR3 is made up of 13 amino acids. Germline V gene data show CDR1 as KGHDR and CDR2 as SFDVKD. CDR3: CASSGGANNIQYF. In nucleotides, the CDR3 is TGTGCCAGCTCCGGGGGGGCCAACAACATTCAGTACTTC.

This clonotype has just a few counts. CDR3: CSATPATGRNTEAFF. The CDR3 bases are TGCAGTGCTACCCCAGCGACAGGCAGAAACACTGAAGCTTTCTTT. V is TRBV20-1 and J is TRBJ1-1; D might be TRBD1 (6 bases). V lost 4 bases and J 2 bases, leaving 17 bases between the germline ends. The CDR3 length is 15 residues. From germline, CDR1 is DFQATT and CDR2 SNEGSKA (reference sequence).

This clonotype was seen ten or more times. The chain combines TRBV5-1 with TRBJ2-1; 7 nucleotides line up with TRBD2. In germline, CDR1 is SGHRS, CDR2 YFSETQ. There are 16 residues in the CDR3. J lost 6 bases, V lost 0 bases, and 9 bases had no gene match. The CDR3 coding sequence is TGCGCCAGCAGCTTGGCCCCGACGGGAGGAGGCAATGAGCAGTTCTTC. It is translated as CASSLAPTGGGNEQFF.

The chain has TRBV12-3 or TRBV12-4 and TRBJ2-4, with a possible D match to TRBD2 (6 bases). There are 14 residues in the CDR3. The V and J ends lost 6 bases and 4 bases respectively, with 13 bases between them. The CDR3 bases are TGTGCCAGCAGCCCTGGGACTCGTAAAAACATTCAGTACTTC. It is translated as CASSPGTRKNIQYF.

This clonotype came up many times. The chain couples TRBV7-6 to TRBJ2-7, with 9 bases fitting TRBD1. Unmatched junction bases numbered 4, after V lost 4 bases and J lost 6 bases. The CDR3 runs to 13 residues. Germline V gene lookup returns CDR1 SGHVS and CDR2 FNYEAQ. CDR3: CASSWDREGEQYF. CDR3 DNA sequence: TGTGCCAGCAGCTGGGACAGGGAAGGCGAGCAGTACTTC.

This clonotype was counted at least ten times. The genes are TRBV10-2 and TRBJ2-1, with a weak D call TRBD2 (6 bases). The ends were cut back, 0 bases at V and 3 bases at J, with 12 bases in the middle. In germline, CDR1 is WSHSY, CDR2 SAAADI. The CDR3 sequence is 16 residues long. The DNA of the CDR3 is TGCGCCAGCAGTGAGTCAAGCGGGCCCCTCTACAATGAGCAGTTCTTC. Translation: CASSESSGPLYNEQFF.

The genes are TRBV6-5 and TRBJ2-2; TRBD2 agrees at 7 bases. Germline CDR1 and CDR2: MNHEY and SVGAGI. With 2 bases clipped from V and 5 bases from J, the junction kept 2 bases outside the gene matches. The CDR3 sequence is 14 residues long. The CDR3 region is CASSYPSGTGELFF. Here the CDR3 DNA reads TGTGCCAGCAGTTACCCTAGCGGTACCGGGGAGCTGTTTTTT.

This clonotype has ten or more counts. The V and J genes are TRBV6-5 and TRBJ2-1; 7 nucleotides match TRBD2. Losses at the gene ends were 5 bases for V and 4 bases for J; bases not matched to a gene: 8. Germline assignment: CDR1 MNHEY and CDR2 SVGAGI. The CDR3 runs 15 residues. CDR3 amino acids: CASSPWRGRYNEQFF. The CDR3 nucleotides are TGTGCCAGCAGTCCTTGGCGGGGGAGATACAATGAGCAGTTCTTC.